This T cell receptor beta chain is from a study of Ad26.COV2.S vaccination and SARS-CoV-2 variants. Study overall: Ad26.COV2.S was injected intramuscularly once or twice, 56 days apart.

The treatment was: around 19 received Ad26.COV2.S at low or high dose, single or two shots; about five received placebo; per-sample allocation not given. Sampling took place 63 days after the first vaccine or placebo injection. This clone has only a few counts. As yet, its antigen is unknown. Here immunoSEQ multiplex PCR was the method, and the copy in TCRdb shows in-frame clones only, minus some. The profile shows 300,000 to 500,000 clones, 80% to 90% of them singletons. Study-wide findings and caveats: Recipients of vaccine and of placebo showed similar breadth of their non-spike TCR repertoires.

The receptor comes from a person aged 18-60 years who received the Ad26.COV2.S COVID-19 vaccine or a placebo. The sample in question was peripheral blood, obtained in a trial of Ad26.COV2.S vaccine versus placebo.

The CDR3, as DNA: TGTGCCAGCAGCTTAGCAGGGATGGGCGGGGAGCTGTTTTTT. It is translated as CASSLAGMGGELFF. The chain employs TRBV7-8 and TRBJ2-2, with unresolved D. This CDR3 comprises 14 residues. Trimming took 0 bases from V and 7 from J, leaving 9 bases between them. The germline gives CDR1 SGHVS, CDR2 FQNEAQ.